The following is a T cell receptor beta chain sequence with its context. This entry is derived from a study of blood T cell repertoires in COVID-19. V dropped 3 bases and J dropped 2 bases, with 18 bases sitting between them. CDR1 is SGHRS and CDR2 is YFSETQ in the germline V gene. This CDR3 region has 16 residues. Measured with immunoSEQ multiplex PCR; TCRdb has only the in-frame clones, and not every one. The table includes about 110,000 clones, 88% detected once. What was sequenced was peripheral blood. This clonotype was sampled from a woman in her forties or fifties with acute or convalescent COVID-19. The chain has TRBV5-1 and TRBJ2-7, with D possibly TRBD2 on 6 matching bases. The CDR3: CASSSIYSGPPYEQYF. The CDR3 DNA sequence: TGCGCCAGCAGCTCGATTTACAGCGGGCCTCCCTACGAGCAGTACTTC.